This T cell receptor (beta chain) was obtained from a study of T-cell reconstitution after alpha-beta-depleted transplantation in children. This clonotype was found a few times. The antigen is not known. Germline lookup yields CDR1 SGHTA and CDR2 FQGTGA. The V end was cut by 2 bases, the J end by 9 bases, with 10 bases between. The CDR3 is made up of 13 amino acids. General observations from the study: At the one-year point after transplant, T-cell counts and TCRbeta diversity were found to come mostly from T cells that had been newly produced.

Researchers prepared the TCRbeta library using unique molecular identifiers, the study reports. TCRdb passed the PCR reads through MiXCR, listing each CDR3 protein once. The sample records about 110,000 distinct CDR3 sequences, almost 6.5% being singletons. The sample consisted of PBMCs, mostly from graft donor cells, taken 360 days after TCRalphabeta/CD19-depleted stem cell transplant. The V call is TRBV7-3, the J call TRBJ2-2; D gene ambiguous. The receptor's source is a male patient under 10 years old who had a stem cell transplant for acute lymphoblastic leukemia, so the T cells may come from the graft donor. In nucleotides, the CDR3 is TGTGCCAGCAGCTTATTTTCGGGCTGGGAGCTGTTTTTT. Protein: CASSLFSGWELFF.